This T cell receptor (beta chain) was documented in a study of response to subunit inactivated influenza vaccine. Notes on the study in general: The authors suggested that every seasonal influenza vaccination recruits few new T cells.

This clonotype appeared a few times. Its antigen is unidentified. TCRdb re-analysed the RT-PCR reads in MiXCR, keeping a single row per CDR3 protein. This sample has about 780,000 distinct CDR3 sequences, with less than 20% found just once. Germline trimming cut 3 bases from V and 8 bases from J; bases unmatched to any gene: 10. CDR1 DFQATT and CDR2 SNEGSKA come from the germline V gene (reference sequence). The CDR3 extends over 15 amino acids. The chain combines TRBV20-1 with TRBJ2-1; 10 nucleotides align to TRBD1. The clonotype originates from a man between 45 and 60 years old who received an inactivated influenza vaccine. The specimen was PBMCs from blood, collected 5 to 6 days after vaccination. For the CDR3, the DNA is TGCAGTGCTAGGGCTTCGGGACAGGGGCTCTATGAGCAGTTCTTC. This gives the protein CSARASGQGLYEQFF.